This passage covers 22 T cell receptor beta chains from one sample sequenced in a study of T-cell reconstitution after alpha-beta-depleted transplantation in children. During its preparation, the TCRbeta library received unique molecular identifiers. MiXCR was run by TCRdb on the PCR reads, yielding one entry per CDR3 protein. Among almost 600,000 distinct CDR3 sequences listed, more than 20% were seen once. The input for sequencing was PBMCs, taken before TCRalphabeta/CD19-depleted stem cell transplant. These receptors all come from a boy under two years old with Wiskott-Aldrich syndrome, due to receive a stem cell transplant.

The chain has TRBV5-1 and TRBJ2-1; 11 bases align to TRBD2. V lost 5 bases and J lost 3; bases outside the gene matches: 4. The CDR3 is made up of 15 amino acids. Looked up from germline, CDR1 is SGHRS and CDR2 is YFSETQ. As DNA, the CDR3 is TGCGCCAGCAGGGTGGGACTAGCGGTCTACAATGAGCAGTTCTTC. Residues: CASRVGLAVYNEQFF. Looking up the rest from reference TRBV5-1 and TRBJ2-1 gives the full variable domain: KAGVTQTPRYLIKTRGQQVTLSCSPISGHRSVSWYQQTPGQGLQFLFEYFSETQRNKGNFPGRFSGRQFSNSRSEMNVSTLELGDSALYLCASRVGLAVYNEQFFGPGTRLTVL.

CDR3 region: CASSQQGGEQFF. The DNA of the CDR3 is TGTGCCAGCAGCCAACAGGGAGGTGAGCAGTTCTTC. The rearrangement links TRBV11-3 to TRBJ2-1; D is possibly TRBD1 or TRBD2 (6 bases each). This CDR3 is built from 12 residues. The V end lost 5 bases, the J end lost 9 bases, and 11 bases lay between the germline ends. Germline values: CDR1 SGHNT, CDR2 YENEEA.

This clonotype was found a few times. The chain links TRBV5-1 to TRBJ1-4, with D possibly matching TRBD1 (6 bases). CDR1 is SGHRS and CDR2 is YFSETQ in the germline V gene. This CDR3 is 14 amino acids long. The ends were cut back, 4 bases at V and 4 bases at J, with 11 bases in the middle. The CDR3 nucleotides read TGCGCCAGCAGCCTGGACAGCGATAATGAAAAACTGTTTTTT. This translates into CASSLDSDNEKLFF.

The V gene is TRBV18, the J gene TRBJ2-5, with TRBD2 matching 7 bases. In germline, CDR1 is KGHSH, CDR2 LQKENI. CDR3 size: 14 residues. V gave up 3 bases and J gave up 2 bases; unmatched junction bases: 3. The CDR3 is CASSPGLPQETQYF. Here the CDR3 DNA reads TGTGCCAGCTCACCGGGACTACCACAAGAGACCCAGTACTTC.

This rearrangement joins TRBV24-1 to TRBJ2-5, with D tentatively TRBD1 (5 bases). Germline CDR1 reads KGHDR; CDR2 reads SFDVKD. The CDR3 runs to 13 residues. Trimming took off 7 bases at V and 6 bases at J, with 14 bases between the two ends. CDR3 sequence reads: CATSQTEHKTQYF. CDR3 bases: TGTGCCACCAGCCAGACAGAACACAAGACCCAGTACTTC.

This chain connects TRBV19 to TRBJ2-1, with D hard to call. Per germline, CDR1 LNHDA and CDR2 SQIVND (reference sequence). The CDR3 has 14 residues. Trimming took 7 bases from V and 11 from J, leaving 21 bases between them. The CDR3 loop is CASTPTAAAQKQFF. CDR3 DNA: TGTGCCAGTACCCCCACGGCCGCGGCGCAGAAGCAGTTCTTC.

This clonotype was seen only once. Given a much more abundant clone one base away, this may be a read error. The chain links TRBV6-5 to TRBJ1-1; D not certain. The CDR3 sequence is 13 residues long. Per the germline V gene, CDR1 is MNHEY and CDR2 is SVGAGI. The CDR3 reads CASSYSANTESFF. The DNA of the CDR3 is TGTGCCAGCAGTTACTCAGCGAACACTGAATCTTTCTTT.

This clonotype has only a few counts. V and J are TRBV10-3 and TRBJ1-2; D uncertain. Per germline, CDR1 ENHRY and CDR2 SYGVKD. Trimming took 0 bases from V and 8 from J, leaving 7 bases between them. The CDR3 has 12 residues. The CDR3 DNA follows: TGTGCCATCAGTGAGTCTGCAAGGGGCTACACCTTC. It yields the protein CAISESARGYTF.

The genes are TRBV3-1 and TRBJ2-1; possibly TRBD2 for D (6 bases). Per germline, CDR1 LGHDT and CDR2 YNNKEL (reference sequence). V was shortened by 0 bases and J by 6 bases, with 9 bases between the two germline ends. This CDR3 contains 14 residues. Here the CDR3 reads CASSQDRGINEQFF. CDR3 bases: TGTGCCAGCAGCCAAGATCGCGGGATCAATGAGCAGTTCTTC.

V gene TRBV12-3 or TRBV12-4 combines with J gene TRBJ2-6, with D uncertain. The CDR3 has 13 amino acids. Trimming left V 9 bases short and J 2 bases short, with 8 bases between. The CDR3 sequence: CASGLPGANVLTF. CDR3 coding DNA: TGTGCCAGTGGTTTACCTGGGGCCAACGTCCTGACTTTC.

The J gene is TRBJ2-7, the V gene TRBV7-9; TRBD2 matches at 11 bases. After removal of 0 bases from V and 0 bases from J, the junction contained 1 base not matched to a gene. This CDR3 has 16 amino acids. Germline V gene sequence: CDR1 SEHNR, CDR2 FQNEAQ (reference sequence). The CDR3 DNA reads TGTGCCAGCAGCTTAGCCCTAGCGGGAGGCTCCTACGAGCAGTACTTC. This codes for CASSLALAGGSYEQYF.

The chain employs TRBV6-1 and TRBJ2-5, with a tentative D call TRBD2 (6 bases). Germline V gene data show CDR1 as MNHNS and CDR2 as SASEGT. The V end lost 3 bases, the J end lost 0 bases, and 20 bases lay between the germline ends. CDR3 length: 18 amino acids. The CDR3 DNA reads TGTGCCAGCAGTGATCCCCGGGGGAGTACCGCTTACCAAGAGACCCAGTACTTC. This encodes CASSDPRGSTAYQETQYF.

This rearrangement joins TRBV20-1 to TRBJ2-3; TRBD2 agrees at 11 bases. Germline lookup yields CDR1 DFQATT and CDR2 SNEGSKA (reference sequence). CDR3 length: 15 amino acids. With 4 bases clipped from V and 2 bases from J, the junction kept 5 bases outside the gene matches. The CDR3: CSANRLAGYTDTQYF. The DNA of the CDR3 is TGCAGTGCTAATCGACTAGCGGGGTACACAGATACGCAGTATTTT.

V usage is TRBV29-1 and J usage is TRBJ2-5; tentatively, D is TRBD1 or TRBD2 (6 bases each). The CDR3 is 13 amino acids. Germline CDR1 reads SQVTM; CDR2 reads ANQGSEA. V lost 4 bases to trimming and J lost 2 bases, with 11 bases between them. The CDR3 DNA follows: TGCAGCGTTGTTAGGAGGGGGCAAGAGACCCAGTACTTC. As protein: CSVVRRGQETQYF. The whole variable domain, remainder taken from reference TRBV29-1 and TRBJ2-5, is SAVISQKPSRDICQRGTSLTIQCQVDSQVTMMFWYRQQPGQSLTLIATANQGSEATYESGFVIDKFPISRPNLTFSTLTVSNMSPEDSSIYLCSVVRRGQETQYFGPGTRLLVL.

J is TRBJ2-3 and V is TRBV5-1; weak D call: TRBD2 (5 bases). CDR1 and CDR2 from the germline V gene are SGHRS and YFSETQ. The CDR3 sequence is 14 residues long. Trimming removed 0 bases from V and 2 bases from J, with 7 bases in between. CDR3 bases: TGCGCCAGCAGCTTGGAGCGGAACACAGATACGCAGTATTTT. Translation gives CASSLERNTDTQYF.

The chain carries TRBV15 and TRBJ2-7, with TRBD2 matching over 8 bases. J lost 4 bases, V lost 5 bases, and 7 bases had no gene match. This CDR3 is 14 amino acids long. Germline CDR1 reads LNHNV; CDR2 reads YYDKDF (reference sequence). As DNA, the CDR3 is TGTGCCACCAGCCTAATAGCGGGGCCGTACGAGCAGTACTTC. Residues: CATSLIAGPYEQYF.

The chain employs TRBV6-1 and TRBJ2-3; D is ambiguous. The length of the CDR3 is 14 residues. With 6 bases removed from V and 0 bases from J, the gap between germline ends came to 10 bases. In germline, CDR1 is MNHNS, CDR2 SASEGT. This CDR3 reads CASRDPFSTDTQYF. The CDR3, as DNA: TGTGCCAGCAGGGACCCTTTCAGCACAGATACGCAGTATTTT.

The chain is built from TRBV5-1 and TRBJ2-5, with D maybe TRBD1 (5 bases). Germline CDR1 is SGHRS and CDR2 is YFSETQ. The V and J ends lost 4 bases and 1 base respectively, with 11 bases between them. This CDR3 contains 14 residues. The CDR3 coding sequence is TGCGCCAGCAGCCCCGACAGCCTCCAAGAGACCCAGTACTTC. It codes for CASSPDSLQETQYF.

This clonotype has only a few counts. The rearrangement links TRBV20-1 to TRBJ1-1, with D perhaps TRBD1 (6 bases). CDR1 and CDR2 from the germline V gene are DFQATT and SNEGSKA (reference sequence). The CDR3 has 13 residues. CDR3 DNA sequence: TGCAGAGGGGGTTCGGGGGTAAACACTGAAGCTTTCTTT. Its protein product is CRGGSGVNTEAFF.

This clonotype was observed at least ten times. The chain has TRBV12-3 or TRBV12-4 and TRBJ1-5, with a tentative D call TRBD1 (5 bases). The CDR3 is 14 residues long. V was trimmed by 2 bases and J by 2 bases, leaving 7 bases between them. CDR3 DNA: TGTGCCAGCAGTTTACAAGGGGGCAATCAGCCCCAGCATTTT. Its protein is CASSLQGGNQPQHF.

There are many counts of this clonotype. V is TRBV5-1 and J is TRBJ2-3, with a tentative D call TRBD1 (6 bases). Germline values: CDR1 SGHRS, CDR2 YFSETQ. The length of the CDR3 is 15 residues. Between the trimmed V and J ends, which lost 4 bases and 2 bases, there was a span of 14 bases. Written as DNA, the CDR3 is TGCGCCAGCAGCAAACAGGGAATATCCACAGATACGCAGTATTTT. Its translation: CASSKQGISTDTQYF.

The table lists this clonotype with a few counts. This chain connects TRBV12-3 or TRBV12-4 to TRBJ1-2, with D possibly being TRBD1 (5 bases). Trimming left V 4 bases short and J 3 bases short, with 9 bases between. The CDR3 has 13 residues. For the CDR3, the DNA is TGTGCCAGCAGTTGGGACCGGTACTATGGCTACACCTTC. Protein product: CASSWDRYYGYTF.